The sequence of this T cell receptor (beta chain) was determined in a study of blood T cell repertoires in COVID-19. Turning to the study itself: There were acute and convalescent COVID-19 samples, and they came from the United States, Italy and Spain.

J gave up 12 bases and V 1 base, and 6 bases lay outside the gene matches. The CDR3 has 13 amino acids. Per the germline V gene, CDR1 is SEHNR and CDR2 is FQNEAQ (reference sequence). Original data processing: Using reference gene primer amplification, nucleated cell counts were estimated. Produced via immunoSEQ multiplex PCR; TCRdb's table is partial and in-frame only. V and J calls and clone size are as listed in that table; D and trimming were resolved from the DNA. In the table there are under 110,000 clones, 85% to 95% of which are singletons. This clonotype was obtained from a man aged 50 to 59 with active COVID-19. Sequencing was done on a sample of peripheral blood. The chain links TRBV7-9 to TRBJ2-1; 7 positions agree with TRBD2. CDR3 nucleotide sequence: TGTGCCAGCAGCTTAGTGGGCGGGGGTCGGCAGTTCTTC. This codes for CASSLVGGGRQFF.